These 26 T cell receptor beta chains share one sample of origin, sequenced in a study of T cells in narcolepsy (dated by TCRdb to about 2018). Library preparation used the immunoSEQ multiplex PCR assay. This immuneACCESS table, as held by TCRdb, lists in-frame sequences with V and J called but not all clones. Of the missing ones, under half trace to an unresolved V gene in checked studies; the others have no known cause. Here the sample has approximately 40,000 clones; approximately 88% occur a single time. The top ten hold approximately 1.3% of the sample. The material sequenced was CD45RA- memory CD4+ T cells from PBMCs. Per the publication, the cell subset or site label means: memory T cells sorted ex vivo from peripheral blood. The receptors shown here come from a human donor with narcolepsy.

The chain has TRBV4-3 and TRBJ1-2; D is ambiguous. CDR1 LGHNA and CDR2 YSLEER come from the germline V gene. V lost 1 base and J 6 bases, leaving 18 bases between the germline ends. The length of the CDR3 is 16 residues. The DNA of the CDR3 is TGCGCCAGCAGCCAAGTAGGGCAGTCCTCTAGGAATGGCTACACCTTC. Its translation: CASSQVGQSSRNGYTF.

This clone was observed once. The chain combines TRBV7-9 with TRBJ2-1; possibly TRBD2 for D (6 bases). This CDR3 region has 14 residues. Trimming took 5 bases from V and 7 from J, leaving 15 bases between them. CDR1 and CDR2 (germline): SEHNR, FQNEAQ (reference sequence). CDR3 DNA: TGTGCCAGCAGCGTATCCGGGACTCTAAATGAGCAGTTCTTC. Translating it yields CASSVSGTLNEQFF.

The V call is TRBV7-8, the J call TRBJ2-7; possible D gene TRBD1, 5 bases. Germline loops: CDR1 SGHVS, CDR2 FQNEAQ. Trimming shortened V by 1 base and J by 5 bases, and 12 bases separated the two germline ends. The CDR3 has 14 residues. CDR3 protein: CASSLDRNLHEQYF. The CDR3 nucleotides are TGTGCCAGCAGCTTAGACAGGAACCTCCACGAGCAGTACTTC.

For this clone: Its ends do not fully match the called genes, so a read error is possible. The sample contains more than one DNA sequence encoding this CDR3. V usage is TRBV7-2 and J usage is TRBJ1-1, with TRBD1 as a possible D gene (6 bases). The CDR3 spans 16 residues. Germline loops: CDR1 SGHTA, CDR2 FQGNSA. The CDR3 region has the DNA TGCGCCAGCAGCCGGATTGGGGGCAAGGCGGACGCTGAAGCTTTCTTT. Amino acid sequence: CASSRIGGKADAEAFF.

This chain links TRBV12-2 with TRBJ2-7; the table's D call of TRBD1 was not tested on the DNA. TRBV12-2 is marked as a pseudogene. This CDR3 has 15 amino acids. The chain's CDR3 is CASRWDKLGSYEQYF. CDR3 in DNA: TGTGCAAGTCGTTGGGACAAATTGGGCTCCTACGAGCAGTACTTC.

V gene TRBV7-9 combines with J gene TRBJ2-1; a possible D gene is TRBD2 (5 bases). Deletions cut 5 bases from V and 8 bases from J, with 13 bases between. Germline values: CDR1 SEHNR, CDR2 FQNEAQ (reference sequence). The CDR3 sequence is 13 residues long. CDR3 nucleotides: TGTGCCAGCAGCCTCGGGGATACGTATGAGCAGTTCTTC. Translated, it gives CASSLGDTYEQFF.

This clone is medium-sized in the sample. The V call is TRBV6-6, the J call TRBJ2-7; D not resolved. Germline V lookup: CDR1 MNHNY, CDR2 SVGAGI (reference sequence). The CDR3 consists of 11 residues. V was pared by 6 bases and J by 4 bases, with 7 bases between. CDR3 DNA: TGTGCCAGCAGCCCTCAGTACGAGCAGTACTTC. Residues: CASSPQYEQYF.

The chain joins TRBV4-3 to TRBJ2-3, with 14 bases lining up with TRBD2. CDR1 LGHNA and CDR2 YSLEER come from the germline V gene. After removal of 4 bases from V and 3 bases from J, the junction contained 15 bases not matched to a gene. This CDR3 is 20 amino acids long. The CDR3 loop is CASSREGTSGGLLSTDTQYF. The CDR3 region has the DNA TGCGCCAGCAGCCGGGAAGGGACTAGCGGGGGTCTTTTGTCGACAGATACGCAGTATTTT.

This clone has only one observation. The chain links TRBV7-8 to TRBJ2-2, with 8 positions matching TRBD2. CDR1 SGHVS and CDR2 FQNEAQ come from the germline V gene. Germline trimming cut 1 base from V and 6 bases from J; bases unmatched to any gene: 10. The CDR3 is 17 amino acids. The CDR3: CASSLGSGTSLSGELFF. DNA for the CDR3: TGTGCCAGCAGCTTAGGCTCCGGGACTAGTCTCTCCGGGGAGCTGTTTTTT.

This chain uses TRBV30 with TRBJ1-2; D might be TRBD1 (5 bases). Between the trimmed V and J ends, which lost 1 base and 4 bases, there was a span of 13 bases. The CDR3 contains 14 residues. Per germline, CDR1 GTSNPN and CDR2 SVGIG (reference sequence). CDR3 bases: TGTGCCTGGAGTGCAAAAGGGGCAGGCTATGGCTACACCTTC. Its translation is CAWSAKGAGYGYTF.

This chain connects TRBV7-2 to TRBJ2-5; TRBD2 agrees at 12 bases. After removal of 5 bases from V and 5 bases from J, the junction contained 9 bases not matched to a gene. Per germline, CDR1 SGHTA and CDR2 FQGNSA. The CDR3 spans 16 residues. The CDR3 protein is CASSPGTSGRGETQYF. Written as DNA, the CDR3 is TGTGCCAGCAGCCCCGGGACTAGCGGGCGGGGGGAGACCCAGTACTTC.

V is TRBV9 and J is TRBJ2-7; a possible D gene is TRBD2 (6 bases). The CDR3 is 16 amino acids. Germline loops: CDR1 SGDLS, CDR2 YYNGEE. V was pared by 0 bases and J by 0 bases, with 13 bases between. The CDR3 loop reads CASSVGAGRSSYEQYF. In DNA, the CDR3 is TGTGCCAGCAGCGTAGGGGCGGGACGGTCCTCCTACGAGCAGTACTTC. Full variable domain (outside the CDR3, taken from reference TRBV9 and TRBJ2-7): DSGVTQTPKHLITATGQRVTLRCSPRSGDLSVYWYQQSLDQGLQFLIQYYNGEERAKGNILERFSAQQFPDLHSELNLSSLELGDSALYFCASSVGAGRSSYEQYFGPGTRLTVT.

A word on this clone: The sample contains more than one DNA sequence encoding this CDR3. The CDR3: CASSLGTANTGELFF. CDR3 DNA sequence: TGCGCCAGCAGCCTCGGGACAGCGAACACCGGGGAGCTGTTTTTT. The genes are TRBV5-1 and TRBJ2-2, with 7 bases aligning to TRBD1. The V gene end was trimmed by 4 bases and the J gene end by 0 bases; junction bases not matched to a gene: 3. The CDR3 is made up of 15 amino acids. Germline lookup yields CDR1 SGHRS and CDR2 YFSETQ. Full variable domain (missing parts from reference TRBV5-1 and TRBJ2-2): KAGVTQTPRYLIKTRGQQVTLSCSPISGHRSVSWYQQTPGQGLQFLFEYFSETQRNKGNFPGRFSGRQFSNSRSEMNVSTLELGDSALYLCASSLGTANTGELFFGEGSRLTVL.

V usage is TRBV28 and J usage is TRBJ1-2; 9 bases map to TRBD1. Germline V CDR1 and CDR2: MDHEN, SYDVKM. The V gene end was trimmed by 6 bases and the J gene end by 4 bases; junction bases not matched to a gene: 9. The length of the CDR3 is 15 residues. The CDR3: CASRPGTGPLYGYTF. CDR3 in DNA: TGTGCCAGCAGGCCTGGGACAGGGCCTCTCTATGGCTACACCTTC.

The CDR3 here is CASSTQGIEQYF. CDR3 sequence (DNA): TGTGCCAGCAGCACACAGGGGATCGAGCAGTACTTC. The rearrangement links TRBV5-5 to TRBJ2-7; 7 bases align to TRBD1. V lost 4 bases and J lost 6; bases outside the gene matches: 4. The CDR3 sequence is 12 residues long. Germline-derived CDR1 and CDR2 are SGHKS and YYEKEE (reference sequence). The complete variable domain, with remaining parts taken from reference TRBV5-5 and TRBJ2-7, reads DAGVTQSPTHLIKTRGQQVTLRCSPISGHKSVSWYQQVLGQGPQFIFQYYEKEERGRGNFPDRFSARQFPNYSSELNVNALLLGDSALYLCASSTQGIEQYFGPGTRLTVT.

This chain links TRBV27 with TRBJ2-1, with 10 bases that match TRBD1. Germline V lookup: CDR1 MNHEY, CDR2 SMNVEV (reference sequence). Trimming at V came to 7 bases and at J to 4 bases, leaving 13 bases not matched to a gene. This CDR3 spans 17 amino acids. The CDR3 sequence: CASTHYRGQGTYNEQFF. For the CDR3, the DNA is TGTGCCAGCACCCACTACCGGGGACAGGGGACTTACAATGAGCAGTTCTTC.

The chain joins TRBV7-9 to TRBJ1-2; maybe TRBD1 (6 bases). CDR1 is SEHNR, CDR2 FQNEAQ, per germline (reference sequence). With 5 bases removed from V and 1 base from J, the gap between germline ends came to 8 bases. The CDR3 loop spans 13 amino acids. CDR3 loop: CASSVDSNYGYTF. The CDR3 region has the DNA TGTGCCAGCAGCGTGGACAGTAACTATGGCTACACCTTC.

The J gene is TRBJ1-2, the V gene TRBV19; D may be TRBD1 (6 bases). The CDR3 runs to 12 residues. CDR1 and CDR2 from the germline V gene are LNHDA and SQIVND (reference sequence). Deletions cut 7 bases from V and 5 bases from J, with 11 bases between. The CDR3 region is CASMNREYGYTF. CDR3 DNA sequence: TGTGCCAGTATGAACAGGGAGTATGGCTACACCTTC.

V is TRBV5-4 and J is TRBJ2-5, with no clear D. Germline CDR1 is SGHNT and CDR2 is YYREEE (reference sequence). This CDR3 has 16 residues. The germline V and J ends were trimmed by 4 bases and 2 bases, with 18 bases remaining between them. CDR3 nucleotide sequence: TGTGCCAGCAGCCAGAAGGCTCAGTTCGGGCAAGAGACCCAGTACTTC. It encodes CASSQKAQFGQETQYF.

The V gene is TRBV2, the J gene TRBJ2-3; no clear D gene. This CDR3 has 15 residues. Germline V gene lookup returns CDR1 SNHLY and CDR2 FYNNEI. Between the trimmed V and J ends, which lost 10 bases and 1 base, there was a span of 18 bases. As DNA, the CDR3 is TGTGCCACCTCGGGTGGGATTGGAGGCACAGATACGCAGTATTTT. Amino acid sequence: CATSGGIGGTDTQYF.

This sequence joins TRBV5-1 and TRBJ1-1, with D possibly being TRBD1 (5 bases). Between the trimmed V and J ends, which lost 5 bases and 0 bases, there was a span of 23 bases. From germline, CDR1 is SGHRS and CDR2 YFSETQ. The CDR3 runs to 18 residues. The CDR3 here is CASSRSPRVINVNTEAFF. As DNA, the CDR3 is TGCGCCAGCAGTAGGAGTCCCAGGGTAATTAACGTGAACACTGAAGCTTTCTTT.

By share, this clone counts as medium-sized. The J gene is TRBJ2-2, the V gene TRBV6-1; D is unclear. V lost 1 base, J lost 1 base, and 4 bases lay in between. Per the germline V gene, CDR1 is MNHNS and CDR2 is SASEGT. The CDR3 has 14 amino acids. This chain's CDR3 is CASSEGLNTGELFF. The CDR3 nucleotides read TGTGCCAGCAGTGAAGGATTGAACACCGGGGAGCTGTTTTTT.

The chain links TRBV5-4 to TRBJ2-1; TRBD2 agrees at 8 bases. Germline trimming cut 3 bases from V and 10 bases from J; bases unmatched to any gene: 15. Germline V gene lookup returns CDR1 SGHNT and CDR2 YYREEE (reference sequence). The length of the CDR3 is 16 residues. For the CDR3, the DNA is TGTGCCAGCAGCTCCCCTGGGGGCGGGGGGCCCTGGGAGCAGTTCTTC. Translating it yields CASSSPGGGGPWEQFF.

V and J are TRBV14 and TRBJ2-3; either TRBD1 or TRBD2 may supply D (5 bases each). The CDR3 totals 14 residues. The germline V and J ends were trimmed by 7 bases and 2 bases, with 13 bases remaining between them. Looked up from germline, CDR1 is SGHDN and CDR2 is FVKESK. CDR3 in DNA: TGTGCCAGCAACCAGTGGGGGTTCACAGATACGCAGTATTTT. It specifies CASNQWGFTDTQYF.

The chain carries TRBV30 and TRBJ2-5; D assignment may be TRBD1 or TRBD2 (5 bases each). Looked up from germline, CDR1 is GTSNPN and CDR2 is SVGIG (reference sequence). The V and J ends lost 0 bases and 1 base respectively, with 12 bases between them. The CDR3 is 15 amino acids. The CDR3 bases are TGTGCCTGGAGTGTGGGGGTGGGAGTCCAAGAGACCCAGTACTTC. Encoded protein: CAWSVGVGVQETQYF.

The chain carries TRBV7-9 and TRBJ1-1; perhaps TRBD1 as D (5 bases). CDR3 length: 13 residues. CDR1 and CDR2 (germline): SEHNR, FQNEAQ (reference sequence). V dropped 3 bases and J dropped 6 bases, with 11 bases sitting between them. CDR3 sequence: CASSLEGVAEAFF. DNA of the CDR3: TGTGCCAGCAGCTTGGAAGGGGTCGCTGAAGCTTTCTTT. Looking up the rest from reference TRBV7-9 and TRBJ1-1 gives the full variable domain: DTGVSQNPRHKITKRGQNVTFRCDPISEHNRLYWYRQTLGQGPEFLTYFQNEAQLEKSRLLSDRFSAERPKGSFSTLEIQRTEQGDSAMYLCASSLEGVAEAFFGQGTRLTVV.